This T cell receptor (beta chain) derives from a study of cytomegalovirus exposure and HLA in healthy donors. Note on this clone: At one end, the junction sequence differs from germline, possibly due to a read error.

The PCR employed 60 Vbeta primers together with 13 Jbeta primers. Data came from immunoSEQ multiplex PCR; TCRdb stores just in-frame clones and leaves some out. The profile shows roughly 180,000 clones, around 82% of them singletons. CDR3 length equals 8 residues. Germline V gives CDR1 MNHEY, CDR2 SVGAGI. The TCR was taken from a woman aged 25 to 39 in good health and CMV-seropositive. V gene TRBV6-5 combines with J gene TRBJ2-7, with unresolved D. What was sequenced was PBMCs. This CDR3 reads CASTNGHF. DNA for the CDR3: TGTGCCAGCACCAACGGTCACTTC.